The 6 T cell receptor beta chains in this list originate from one sample, sequenced in a study of OX40 agonist ivuxolimab in advanced cancers. TCRdb keeps only in-frame clones here, not all; method: immunoSEQ multiplex PCR. The data contain about 100,000 clones, approximately 91% of them singletons. The specimen was CD4+ or CD8+ T cells sorted from blood, collected in a trial of the OX40 agonist ivuxolimab. The source is an adult with an advanced solid tumor such as melanoma, head and neck, liver or kidney cancer.

The chain combines TRBV6-1 with TRBJ1-2; D not certain. With 4 bases removed from V and 4 bases from J, the gap between germline ends came to 13 bases. CDR1 and CDR2 (germline): MNHNS, SASEGT. The CDR3 has 14 residues. This chain's CDR3 is CASSVPGRVYGYTF. The CDR3 DNA follows: TGTGCCAGCAGTGTCCCGGGTCGTGTCTATGGCTACACCTTC.

The V and J genes are TRBV9 and TRBJ2-7, with 7 bases lining up with TRBD2. The length of the CDR3 is 15 residues. The trim removed 0 bases at V and 2 bases at J, leaving 5 bases unmatched. In germline, CDR1 is SGDLS, CDR2 YYNGEE. In DNA, the CDR3 is TGTGCCAGCAGCGTAGCGGTTGGGGGGGCCTACGAGCAGTACTTC. Its translation: CASSVAVGGAYEQYF.

The CDR3 region is CASSLRRADTEAFF. In DNA form, the CDR3 reads TGTGCCAGCAGCTTACGCAGGGCGGACACTGAAGCTTTCTTT. The chain recombines TRBV7-9 with TRBJ1-1, with a possible D match to TRBD1 (5 bases). CDR1 is SEHNR and CDR2 is FQNEAQ in the germline V gene (reference sequence). The CDR3 has 14 residues. The V and J ends lost 2 bases and 3 bases respectively, with 10 bases between them.

The V and J genes are TRBV6-6 and TRBJ2-6; no clear D. This CDR3 has 15 amino acids. Germline values: CDR1 MNHNY, CDR2 SVGAGI (reference sequence). With 8 bases removed from V and 2 bases from J, the gap between germline ends came to 13 bases. As DNA, the CDR3 is TGTGCCAGCGGCCTGAAGTCACCTGGGGCCAACGTCCTGACTTTC. It specifies CASGLKSPGANVLTF.

A remark on this clone: This CDR3 is also generated by other DNA sequences in the sample. The V call is TRBV6-1, the J call TRBJ2-3; D is unresolved. CDR3 length: 11 residues. Germline lookup yields CDR1 MNHNS and CDR2 SASEGT. V lost 2 bases, J lost 4 bases, and 1 base lay in between. The CDR3 bases are TGTGCCAGCAGTGAACCAGATACGCAGTATTTT. Residues: CASSEPDTQYF.

This chain joins TRBV6-1 and TRBJ1-1; D gene uncertain. V was shortened by 4 bases and J by 1 base, with 4 bases between the two germline ends. Germline assignment: CDR1 MNHNS and CDR2 SASEGT. The CDR3 length is 12 residues. Written as DNA, the CDR3 is TGTGCCAGCAGTGGACGGAACACTGAAGCTTTCTTT. Residues: CASSGRNTEAFF.